This TCR beta chain was profiled in a study of T-cell reconstitution after alpha-beta-depleted transplantation in children (dated by TCRdb to about 2016). Some background on the complete study: T-cell immune reconstitution after TCRalphabeta/CD19-depleted allogeneic hematopoietic cell transplantation in children was quantitatively tracked in the study by means of TCR repertoire profiling.

Broader findings and caveats from the paper: Apparently early alphabetaT-cell count recovery about two months after transplant reportedly relied on only several hundred rapidly expanded clones derived from non-depleted graft cells. In some patients, the high TCRbeta diversity seen at day 60 was put down to recipient T cells and intrathymic progenitors that had survived conditioning. Hyperexpanded clone frequencies declined over subsequent months; after one year, T-cell counts and TCRbeta diversity were mostly attributed to newly produced T cells.

Sample treatment or condition, as interpreted from the label and publication: allogeneic hematopoietic cell transplantation with graft depleted of TCRalphabeta T cells and CD19 B cells. TCRalphabeta/CD19-depleted allogeneic hematopoietic cell grafts were given to the transplant recipients, all of whom were children. The germline V gene (reference sequence) gives CDR1 as LNHNV and CDR2 as YYDKDF. The CDR3 numbers 18 residues from cysteine through phenylalanine. Only CDR3 DNA remains: 54 bases, in frame from the first base. Trimming costs V 0 bases and J 3 bases, and their ends lie 19 bases apart. This clonotype was seen many times. The antigen this receptor binds is unknown. No qualities accompany the bases; no much larger clone lies one base away. The library came from PCR. Sequencing instrument: Illumina HiSeq 2500. TCR library preparation used molecular barcoding, with unique molecular identifiers applied to normalize quantification of the TCRbeta repertoire. The public reads were reanalyzed by TCRdb: fastp trimming at Q25, MiXCR alignment, in-frame beta chains only. Every CDR3 protein is listed once, alongside the most common genes and DNA of its rows. Across this sample there are a few hundred thousand distinct CDR3 sequences, with 10% seen only once. The top ten constitute less than 9% of the sample.

The rearrangement joined TRBV15 to TRBJ2-3, and possibly TRBD2, on 6 matching bases. The sample consisted of PBMCs, taken before TCRalphabeta/CD19-depleted stem cell transplant. The receptor was derived from a boy under two years old with acute myeloid leukemia, due to receive a stem cell transplant. This receptor carries the CDR3 CATSRDPGLLPGTDTQYF. The DNA reads TGTGCCACCAGCAGAGATCCAGGACTATTACCGGGTACAGATACGCAGTATTTT.